This T cell receptor beta chain was identified during a study of blood T cell repertoires in COVID-19. Study in general: COVID-19 samples, acute and convalescent, were from the United States, Italy and Spain.

Seattle cases were enrolled at active infection and followed longitudinally. Data came from immunoSEQ multiplex PCR; TCRdb stores just in-frame clones and leaves some out. The profile shows more than 300,000 clones, around 87% of them singletons. J lost 0 bases, V lost 5 bases, and 6 bases had no gene match. Germline V gene lookup returns CDR1 SGHAT and CDR2 FQNNGV. The CDR3 runs to 17 residues. The TCR was taken from a woman in her 30s with COVID-19, enrolled during active disease. Sequencing used peripheral blood. V and J are TRBV11-2 and TRBJ2-6; 8 bases line up with TRBD1. The CDR3 reads CASSPRDRHSGANVLTF. The CDR3 DNA sequence: TGTGCCAGCAGCCCCCGGGACAGGCACTCTGGGGCCAACGTCCTGACTTTC.